This TCR beta chain was identified in a study of long-term antiretroviral therapy in people with HIV. Study findings and constraints: The range of CDR3 lengths in HIV repertoires proved narrower than that found in controls. Post-treatment diversity went higher with ART but stayed below transplant donor controls. ART adherence, viral resistance and therapy changes went undocumented.

Details on this clone: What it binds is not known.

Trimming left V 1 base short and J 6 bases short, with 7 bases between. Germline loops: CDR1 SGHVS, CDR2 FQNEAQ. The CDR3 runs to 13 residues. Running of the v3.0 immunoSEQ assay took place at survey level. Only in-frame clones appear in the TCRdb table, and some are missing; sequencing was by immunoSEQ multiplex PCR. The table lists tens of thousands of clones, roughly 92% of them singletons. Here the sequenced sample was unsorted PBMCs, taken 4.4 years after starting antiretroviral therapy. This sequence originates from a woman aged 45-59 years with HIV. The chain combines TRBV7-8 with TRBJ2-1; D is unresolved. This chain's CDR3 is CASSLGNINEQFF. In nucleotides, the CDR3 is TGTGCCAGCAGCTTAGGAAATATCAATGAGCAGTTCTTC.